Presented here are 6 T cell receptor beta chains from one specimen sequenced in a study of shared clonotypes between healthy human individuals (dated by TCRdb to 2018 to 2020). The method behind the library was the immunoSEQ multiplex PCR assay. TCRdb mirrors the immuneACCESS table, restricted to in-frame sequences. Some clones are absent from its copies; in checked studies, under half trace to an unresolved V gene, and the reason for the others is unknown. The sample yields about 2.4 million clones; roughly 93% were counted once. The top ten clones comprise approximately 0.37% of the sample. Sample: naive CD4+ T cells from PBMCs. In light of the paper, this sample's cell subset or site label describes: CD45RA+ positively selected. The receptors stem from a man younger than 35 in good health. Some clones in this sample may be carry-over from other donors' samples.

As for this clone: In the same sample, other DNA sequences code for this CDR3. The chain uses TRBV30 and TRBJ1-1; no clear D gene. V was trimmed by 4 bases and J by 1 base, leaving 4 bases between them. In germline, CDR1 is GTSNPN, CDR2 SVGIG (reference sequence). The length of the CDR3 is 11 residues. The CDR3 region has the DNA TGTGCCTGGAACAGGAACACTGAAGCTTTCTTT. The encoded protein is CAWNRNTEAFF.

The chain joins TRBV28 to TRBJ1-2, with 11 bases fitting TRBD1. The length of the CDR3 is 16 residues. Germline CDR1 and CDR2: MDHEN and SYDVKM. V shed 2 bases and J 4 bases; nucleotides not matched to a gene: 6. The CDR3 reads CASSLARTGGAYGYTF. DNA for the CDR3: TGTGCCAGCAGTTTAGCCCGGACAGGGGGCGCCTATGGCTACACCTTC.

The V gene is TRBV5-1, the J gene TRBJ1-1, with D possibly being TRBD1 (5 bases). Germline values: CDR1 SGHRS, CDR2 YFSETQ. The CDR3 has 15 amino acids. V was cut by 0 bases and J by 4 bases, with 13 bases left in between. The CDR3 loop is CASSLEPGTVTEAFF. CDR3 nucleotide sequence: TGCGCCAGCAGCTTGGAACCAGGGACGGTCACTGAAGCTTTCTTT.

The rearrangement joins TRBV19 to TRBJ2-1; 8 bases are a match to TRBD2. This CDR3 has 15 residues. CDR1 is LNHDA and CDR2 is SQIVND in the germline V gene (reference sequence). V was pared by 7 bases and J by 3 bases, with 8 bases of the junction left unmatched. In nucleotides, the CDR3 is TGTGCCAGTAAGGACAGCGGGAGTGACTACAATGAGCAGTTCTTC. Protein: CASKDSGSDYNEQFF.

J is TRBJ2-1 and V is TRBV29-1, with D possibly TRBD2 on 6 matching bases. The CDR3 consists of 13 residues. The V end was cut by 6 bases, the J end by 6 bases, with 15 bases between. Germline V gene sequence: CDR1 SQVTM, CDR2 ANQGSEA. The CDR3 nucleotides are TGCAGCGTACGGTCGGGAGTAGGCAATGAGCAGTTCTTC. Protein: CSVRSGVGNEQFF.

The V and J genes are TRBV7-2 and TRBJ2-1; 9 bases map to TRBD2. CDR3 length equals 17 residues. V lost 1 base to trimming and J lost 9 bases; unmatched junction nucleotides: 13. Germline-derived CDR1 and CDR2 are SGHTA and FQGNSA. The CDR3 DNA sequence: TGTGCCAGCAGCTTAGGGACAAGCGGGAGGTCCGGTGGTGAGCAGTTCTTC. Its translation is CASSLGTSGRSGGEQFF.